What follows describes a single TCR beta chain. As yet, its antigen is unknown. Sequencing was performed with immunoSEQ multiplex PCR; in TCRdb, only in-frame clones are kept and a portion is missing. Altogether 120,000 to 150,000 clones are present, about 92% being singletons, with the ten largest covering roughly 1.5%. This specimen belongs to a study of T cell responses to AZD1222 COVID-19 vaccine. The CDR3 sequence is 15 residues long. Losses at the gene ends were 0 bases for V and 6 bases for J; bases not matched to a gene: 6. Germline values: CDR1 MNHNY, CDR2 SVGAGI (reference sequence). Study-wide results and limits: Reportedly, close to half of spike-specific TCRs are directed against unmutated variant regions. Spike-wide coverage was observed for vaccine-associated CD4 TCRs, with dominant responses at 160-218 and 743-854. Donors were mostly white British, more females; clonal diversity possibly underestimated. The number of AZD1222 recipients seropositive at baseline was only 6 or 7.

Sequencing used peripheral blood, obtained 28 days after the second AZD1222 dose. The V gene is TRBV6-6, the J gene TRBJ1-2, with 8 nucleotides matching TRBD1. The origin of this receptor is an adult who received the AZD1222 COVID-19 vaccine. This CDR3 reads CASSYSKAGGDGYTF. The CDR3 DNA reads TGTGCCAGCAGTTACTCGAAGGCAGGGGGCGATGGCTACACCTTC.